The T cell receptor (beta chain) described here comes from a study of shared clonotypes between healthy human individuals. Study at large: Three plates were used per donor for CD4 naive, three for CD4 memory, two for CD8 naive and one for CD8 memory.

Study-level results: A handful of donors held around 5% of naive CD4 clonotypes in common. Compared with clonotypes that all four donors shared, non-shared clonotypes had lower generation probabilities.

As regards this clone: What it binds is not known.

Generated by immunoSEQ multiplex PCR, the TCRdb table keeps only in-frame clones and is missing some. The data show over 1.4 million clones, around 97% seen once. V was clipped by 6 bases and J by 4 bases; unmatched bases: 7. The germline V gene has CDR1 SGHRS and CDR2 YFSETQ. The CDR3 extends over 14 amino acids. The source of this sequence is a man younger than 45 in good health. The J gene is TRBJ2-1, the V gene TRBV5-1, with 7 nucleotides matching TRBD1. The sequenced sample was naive CD4+ T cells sorted from blood. Subset here: CD45RA+ positively selected. The DNA for the CDR3 is TGCGCCAGCAAGACTGGGACAGCTTACAATGAGCAGTTCTTC. Residues: CASKTGTAYNEQFF.